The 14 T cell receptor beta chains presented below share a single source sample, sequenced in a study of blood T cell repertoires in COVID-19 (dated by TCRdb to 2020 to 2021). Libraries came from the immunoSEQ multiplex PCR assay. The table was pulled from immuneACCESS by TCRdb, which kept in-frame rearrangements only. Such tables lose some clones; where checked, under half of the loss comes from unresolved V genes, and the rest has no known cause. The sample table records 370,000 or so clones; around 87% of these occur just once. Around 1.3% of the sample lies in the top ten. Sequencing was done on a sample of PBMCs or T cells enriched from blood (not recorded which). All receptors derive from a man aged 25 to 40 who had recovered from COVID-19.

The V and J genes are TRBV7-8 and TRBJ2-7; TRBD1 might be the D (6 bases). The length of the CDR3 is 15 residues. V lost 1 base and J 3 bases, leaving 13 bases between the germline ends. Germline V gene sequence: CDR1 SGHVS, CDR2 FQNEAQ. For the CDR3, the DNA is TGTGCCAGCAGCTTAGGCCTGGTACAGGGCTACGAGCAGTACTTC. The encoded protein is CASSLGLVQGYEQYF.

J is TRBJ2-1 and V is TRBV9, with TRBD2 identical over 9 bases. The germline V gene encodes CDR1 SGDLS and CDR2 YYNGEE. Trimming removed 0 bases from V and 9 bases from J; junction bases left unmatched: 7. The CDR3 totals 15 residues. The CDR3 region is CASSVDPSGVSEQFF. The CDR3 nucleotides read TGTGCCAGCAGCGTAGATCCTAGCGGGGTCTCTGAGCAGTTCTTC.

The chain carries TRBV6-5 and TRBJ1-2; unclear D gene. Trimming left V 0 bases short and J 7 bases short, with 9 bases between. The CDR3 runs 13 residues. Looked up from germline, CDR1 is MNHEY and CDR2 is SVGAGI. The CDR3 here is CASSYSGGLGYTF. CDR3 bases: TGTGCCAGCAGTTACTCGGGAGGGCTTGGCTACACCTTC.

CDR3 sequence (DNA): TGCGCCAGCAGCTCCCTGGCCCAGCGCTCCTACGAGCAGTACTTC. This encodes CASSSLAQRSYEQYF. This rearrangement joins TRBV5-1 to TRBJ2-7, with no clear D. CDR3 length: 15 residues. Germline CDR1 and CDR2: SGHRS and YFSETQ. Deletions cut 3 bases from V and 0 bases from J, with 13 bases between.

Here the CDR3 reads CASSRQGPYNEQFF. The CDR3 region has the DNA TGTGCCAGCAGTAGACAGGGGCCCTACAATGAGCAGTTCTTC. The chain is built from TRBV6-6 and TRBJ2-1; 8 nucleotides agree with TRBD1. After removal of 5 bases from V and 2 bases from J, the junction contained 2 bases not matched to a gene. CDR1 is MNHNY, CDR2 SVGAGI, per germline (reference sequence). The CDR3 is made up of 14 amino acids.

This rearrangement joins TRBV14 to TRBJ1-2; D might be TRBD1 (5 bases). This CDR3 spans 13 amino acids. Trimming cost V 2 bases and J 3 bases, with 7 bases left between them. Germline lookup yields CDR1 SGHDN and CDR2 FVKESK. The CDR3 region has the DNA TGTGCCAGCAGCCAACCAGGGCACTATGGCTACACCTTC. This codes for CASSQPGHYGYTF.

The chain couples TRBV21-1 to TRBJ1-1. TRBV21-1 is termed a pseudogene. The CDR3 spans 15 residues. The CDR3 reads CASSKARERTTEAFF. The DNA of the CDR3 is TGTGCCAGCAGCAAAGCGCGGGAGAGGACGACTGAAGCTTTCTTT.

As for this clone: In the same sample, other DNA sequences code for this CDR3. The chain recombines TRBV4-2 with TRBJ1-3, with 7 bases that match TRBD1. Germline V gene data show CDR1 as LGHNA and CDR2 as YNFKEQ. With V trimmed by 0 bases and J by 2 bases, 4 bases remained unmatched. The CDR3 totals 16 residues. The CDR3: CASSQEYRGPGNTIYF. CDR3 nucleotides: TGTGCCAGCAGCCAAGAATACAGGGGACCTGGAAACACCATATATTTT.

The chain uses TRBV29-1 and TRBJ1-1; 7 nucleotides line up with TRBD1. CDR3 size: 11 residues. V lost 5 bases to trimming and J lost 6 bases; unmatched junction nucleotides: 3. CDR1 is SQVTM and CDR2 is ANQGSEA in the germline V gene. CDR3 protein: CSVKTGAEAFF. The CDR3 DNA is TGCAGCGTTAAAACAGGGGCTGAAGCTTTCTTT.

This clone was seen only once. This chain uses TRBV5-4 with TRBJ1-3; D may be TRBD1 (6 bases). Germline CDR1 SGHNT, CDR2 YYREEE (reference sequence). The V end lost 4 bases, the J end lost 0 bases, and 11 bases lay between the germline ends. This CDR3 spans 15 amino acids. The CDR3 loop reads CASSLGQNSGNTIYF. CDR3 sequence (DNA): TGTGCCAGCAGCCTGGGACAAAACTCTGGAAACACCATATATTTT.

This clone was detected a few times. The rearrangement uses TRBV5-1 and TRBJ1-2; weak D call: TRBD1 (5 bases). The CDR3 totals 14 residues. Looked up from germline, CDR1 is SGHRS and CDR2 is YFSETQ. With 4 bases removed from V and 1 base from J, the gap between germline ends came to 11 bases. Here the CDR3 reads CASSPEGNNYGYTF. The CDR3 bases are TGCGCCAGCAGCCCGGAGGGGAATAACTATGGCTACACCTTC.

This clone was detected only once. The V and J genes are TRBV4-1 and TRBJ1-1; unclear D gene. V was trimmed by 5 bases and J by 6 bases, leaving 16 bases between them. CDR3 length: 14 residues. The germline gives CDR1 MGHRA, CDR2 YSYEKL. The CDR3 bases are TGCGCCAGCAGCAATGTCCTGTTATTCCCTGAAGCTTTCTTT. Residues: CASSNVLLFPEAFF.

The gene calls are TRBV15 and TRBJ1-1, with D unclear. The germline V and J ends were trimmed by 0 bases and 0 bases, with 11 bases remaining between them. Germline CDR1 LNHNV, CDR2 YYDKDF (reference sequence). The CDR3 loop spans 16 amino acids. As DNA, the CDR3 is TGTGCCACCAGCAGAGATCAGTGGGAGCTGAACACTGAAGCTTTCTTT. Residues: CATSRDQWELNTEAFF.

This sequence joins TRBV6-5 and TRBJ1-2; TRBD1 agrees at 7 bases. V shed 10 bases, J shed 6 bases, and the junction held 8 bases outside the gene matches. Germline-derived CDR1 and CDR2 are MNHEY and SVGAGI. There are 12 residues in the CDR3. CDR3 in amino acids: CATSGTVDGYTF. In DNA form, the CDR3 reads TGTGCCACATCCGGGACAGTAGATGGCTACACCTTC.